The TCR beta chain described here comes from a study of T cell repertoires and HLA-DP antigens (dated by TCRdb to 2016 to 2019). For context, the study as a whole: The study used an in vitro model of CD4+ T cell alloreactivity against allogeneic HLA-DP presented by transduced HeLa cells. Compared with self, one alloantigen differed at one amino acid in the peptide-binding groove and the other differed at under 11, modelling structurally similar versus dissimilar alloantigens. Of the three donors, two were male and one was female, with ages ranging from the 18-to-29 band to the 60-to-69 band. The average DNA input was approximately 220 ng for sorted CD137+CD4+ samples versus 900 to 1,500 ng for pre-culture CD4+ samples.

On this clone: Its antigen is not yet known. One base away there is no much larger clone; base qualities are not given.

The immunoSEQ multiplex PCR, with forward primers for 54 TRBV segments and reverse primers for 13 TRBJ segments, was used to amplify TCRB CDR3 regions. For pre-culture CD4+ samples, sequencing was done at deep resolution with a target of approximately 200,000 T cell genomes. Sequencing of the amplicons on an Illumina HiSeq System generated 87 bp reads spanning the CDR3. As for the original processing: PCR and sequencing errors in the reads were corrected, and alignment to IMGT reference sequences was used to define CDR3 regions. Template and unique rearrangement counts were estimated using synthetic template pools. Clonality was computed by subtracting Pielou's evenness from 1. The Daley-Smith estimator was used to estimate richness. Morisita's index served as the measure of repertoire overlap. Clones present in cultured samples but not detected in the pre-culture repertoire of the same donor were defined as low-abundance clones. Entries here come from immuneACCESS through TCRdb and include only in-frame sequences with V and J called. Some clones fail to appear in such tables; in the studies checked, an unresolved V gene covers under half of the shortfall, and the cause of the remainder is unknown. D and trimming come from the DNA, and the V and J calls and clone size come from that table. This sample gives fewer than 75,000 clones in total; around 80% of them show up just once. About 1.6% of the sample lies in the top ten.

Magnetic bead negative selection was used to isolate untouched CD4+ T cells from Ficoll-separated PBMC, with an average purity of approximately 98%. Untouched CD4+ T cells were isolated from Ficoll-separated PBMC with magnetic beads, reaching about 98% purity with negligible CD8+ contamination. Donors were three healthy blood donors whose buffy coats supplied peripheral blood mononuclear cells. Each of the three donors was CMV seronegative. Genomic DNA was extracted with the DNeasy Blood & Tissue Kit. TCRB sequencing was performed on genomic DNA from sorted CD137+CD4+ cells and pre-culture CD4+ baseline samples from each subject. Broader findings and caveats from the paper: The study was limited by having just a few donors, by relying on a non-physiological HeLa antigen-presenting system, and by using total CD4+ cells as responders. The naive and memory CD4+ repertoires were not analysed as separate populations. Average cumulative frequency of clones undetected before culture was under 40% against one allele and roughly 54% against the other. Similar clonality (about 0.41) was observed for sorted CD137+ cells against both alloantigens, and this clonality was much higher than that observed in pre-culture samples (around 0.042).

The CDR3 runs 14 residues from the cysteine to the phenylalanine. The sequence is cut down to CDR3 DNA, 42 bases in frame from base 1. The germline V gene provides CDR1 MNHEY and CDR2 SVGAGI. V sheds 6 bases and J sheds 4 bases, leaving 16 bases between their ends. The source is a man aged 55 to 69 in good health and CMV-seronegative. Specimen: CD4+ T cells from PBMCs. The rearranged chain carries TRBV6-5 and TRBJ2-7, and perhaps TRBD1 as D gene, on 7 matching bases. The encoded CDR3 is CASRSTGEAYEQYF. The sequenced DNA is TGTGCCAGCAGGTCCACAGGGGAGGCTTACGAGCAGTACTTC.